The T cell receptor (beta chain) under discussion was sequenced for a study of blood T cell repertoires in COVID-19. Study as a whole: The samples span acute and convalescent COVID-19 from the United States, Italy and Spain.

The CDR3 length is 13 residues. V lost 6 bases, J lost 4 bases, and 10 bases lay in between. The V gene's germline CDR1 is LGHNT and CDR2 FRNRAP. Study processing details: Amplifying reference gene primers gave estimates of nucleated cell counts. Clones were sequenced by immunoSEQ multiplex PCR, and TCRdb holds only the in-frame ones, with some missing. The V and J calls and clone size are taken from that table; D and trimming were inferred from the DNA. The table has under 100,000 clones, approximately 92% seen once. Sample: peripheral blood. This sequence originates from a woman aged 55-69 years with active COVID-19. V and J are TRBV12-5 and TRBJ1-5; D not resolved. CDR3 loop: CASGPAGNQPQHF. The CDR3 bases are TGTGCTAGTGGGCCGGCCGGGAATCAGCCCCAGCATTTT.